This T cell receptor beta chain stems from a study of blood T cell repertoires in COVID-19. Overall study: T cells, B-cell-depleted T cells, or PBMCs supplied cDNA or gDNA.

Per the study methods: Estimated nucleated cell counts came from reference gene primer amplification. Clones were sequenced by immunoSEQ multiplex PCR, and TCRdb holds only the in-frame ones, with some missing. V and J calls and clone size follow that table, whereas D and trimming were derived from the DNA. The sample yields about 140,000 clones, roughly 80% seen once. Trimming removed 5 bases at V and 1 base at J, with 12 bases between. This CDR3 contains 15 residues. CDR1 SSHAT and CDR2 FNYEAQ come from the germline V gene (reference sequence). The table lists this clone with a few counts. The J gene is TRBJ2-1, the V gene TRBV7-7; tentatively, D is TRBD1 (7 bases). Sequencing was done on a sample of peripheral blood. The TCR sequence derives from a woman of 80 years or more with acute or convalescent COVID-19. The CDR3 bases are TGTGCCAGCAGCCCAGGGGGGAGTTCCTACAATGAGCAGTTCTTC. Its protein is CASSPGGSSYNEQFF.